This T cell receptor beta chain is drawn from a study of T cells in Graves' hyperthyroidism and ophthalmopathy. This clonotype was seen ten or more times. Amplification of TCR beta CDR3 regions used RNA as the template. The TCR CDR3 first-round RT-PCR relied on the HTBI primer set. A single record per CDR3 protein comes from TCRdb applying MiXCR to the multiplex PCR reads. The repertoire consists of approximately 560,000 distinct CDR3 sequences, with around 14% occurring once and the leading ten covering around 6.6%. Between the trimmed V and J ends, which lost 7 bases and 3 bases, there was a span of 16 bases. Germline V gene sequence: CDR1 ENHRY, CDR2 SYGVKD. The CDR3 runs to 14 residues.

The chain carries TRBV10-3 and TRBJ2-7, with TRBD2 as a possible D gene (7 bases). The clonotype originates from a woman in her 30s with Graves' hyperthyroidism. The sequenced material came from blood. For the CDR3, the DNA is TGTGCCATCAAGGAGCGGGACACCTACTACGAGCAGTACTTC. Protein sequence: CAIKERDTYYEQYF.